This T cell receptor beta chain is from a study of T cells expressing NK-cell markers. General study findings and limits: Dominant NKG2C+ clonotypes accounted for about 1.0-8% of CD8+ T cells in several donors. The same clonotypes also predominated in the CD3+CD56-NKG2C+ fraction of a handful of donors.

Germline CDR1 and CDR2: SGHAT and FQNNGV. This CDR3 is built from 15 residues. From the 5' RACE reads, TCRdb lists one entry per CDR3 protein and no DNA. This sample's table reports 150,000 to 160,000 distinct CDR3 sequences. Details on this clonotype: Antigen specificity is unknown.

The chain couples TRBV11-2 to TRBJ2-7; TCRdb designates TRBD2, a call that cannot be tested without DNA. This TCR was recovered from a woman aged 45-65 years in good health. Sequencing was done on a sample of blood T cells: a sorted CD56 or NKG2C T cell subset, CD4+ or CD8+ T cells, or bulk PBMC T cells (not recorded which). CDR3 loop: CASSPHSGELYEQYF.